This T cell receptor beta chain originates from a study of T cell responses to AZD1222 COVID-19 vaccine. Concerning this clone: Its antigen is as yet unknown.

Study-wide results and limits: Two AZD1222 doses significantly raised spike-specific TCR breadth and depth over controls. Repertoires were sampled only after the peak T cell response. Clonal diversity may have been underestimated in mostly white British donors. In the spike-specific TCR repertoire, nearly half reportedly target unmutated variant regions.

Method: immunoSEQ multiplex PCR; TCRdb's copy keeps in-frame clones and lacks some. The sample yields over 100,000 clones, 80% to 90% seen once. The TCR was taken from an adult in good health. Source: peripheral blood, taken on day 0 of AZD1222 vaccination.

The CDR3 nucleotides read TGTGCCAGCAGTGGACTAGCGGGGGGAAGCTCCTACAATGAGCAGTTCTTC. Its translation is CASSGLAGGSSYNEQFF. The chain recombines TRBV6-1 with TRBJ2-1; 13 bases fit TRBD2. V trimming: 4 bases; J trimming: 0 bases; junction bases outside the gene matches: 3. CDR3 size: 17 residues. Germline V gives CDR1 MNHNS, CDR2 SASEGT.